Following are 5 T cell receptor beta chains from one sample sequenced in a study of blood T cell repertoires in COVID-19. This table comes from immunoSEQ multiplex PCR, and its TCRdb copy is limited to in-frame clones, with some not included. Here the sample spans about 250,000 clones, roughly 85% being singletons. Sequenced sample: peripheral blood. Receptors were obtained from a young man with active or convalescent COVID-19.

The rearrangement uses TRBV5-1 and TRBJ2-3, with 7 bases identical to TRBD2. CDR3 size: 14 residues. Germline assignment: CDR1 SGHRS and CDR2 YFSETQ. J was trimmed by 5 bases and V by 5 bases; bases with no gene match: 8. CDR3 sequence (DNA): TGCGCCAGCAGAGGTGGCAGGGAGGGAGATACGCAGTATTTT. This encodes CASRGGREGDTQYF.

The chain couples TRBV3-1 (or the pseudogene TRBV3-2) to TRBJ1-2; D unresolved. CDR1 is LGHDT and CDR2 is YNNKEL in the germline V gene (reference sequence). Trimming stripped 3 bases from V and 8 bases from J, with 19 bases between. This CDR3 has 15 amino acids. CDR3 nucleotides: TGTGCCAGCAGCCACCCCATCGGAGAAGGCGCGGGCTACACCTTC. This gives the protein CASSHPIGEGAGYTF.

V gene TRBV7-2 combines with J gene TRBJ1-5; no clear D. Germline CDR1 reads SGHTA; CDR2 reads FQGNSA. Trimming removed 3 bases at V and 2 bases at J, with 17 bases between. The CDR3 is 17 amino acids. CDR3 sequence (DNA): TGTGCCAGCAGCTTTTTGCCGGGTATTCGCGGCAATCAGCCCCAGCATTTT. Its translation is CASSFLPGIRGNQPQHF.

Remarks on this clone: A read error is possible here, since a much larger clone lies one base away. This chain connects TRBV3-1 (or the pseudogene TRBV3-2) to TRBJ1-2, with D possibly TRBD1 on 6 matching bases. The CDR3 extends over 20 amino acids. CDR1 is LGHDT, CDR2 YNNKEL, per germline (reference sequence). V lost 6 bases, J lost 9 bases, and 38 bases lay in between. CDR3: CASSYRVRPRPIMLLLSYTF. The DNA for the CDR3 is TGTGCCAGCAGTTACAGGGTTAGGCCCCGTCCTATTATGTTATTATTAAGCTACACCTTC.

The gene calls are TRBV28 and TRBJ2-5, with unresolved D. The CDR3 length is 12 residues. Trimming took 2 bases from V and 3 from J, leaving 4 bases between them. CDR1 is MDHEN, CDR2 SYDVKM, per germline. CDR3 DNA sequence: TGTGCCAGCAGTTTACTCGAAGAGACCCAGTACTTC. This codes for CASSLLEETQYF.